This T cell receptor (beta chain) was sequenced for a study of cytomegalovirus exposure and HLA in healthy donors. PCR employed 60 Vbeta and 13 Jbeta primers. Sequenced by immunoSEQ multiplex PCR; TCRdb stores in-frame clones only, minus some. The data hold more than 90,000 clones, with around 69% observed a single time. Comments on this clone: Its matching antigen is unknown.

Study-wide results and caveats: It was shown in a later analysis that HLA-associated TCR beta chains were more clonally expanded than other, equally common chains. Among the most significant clusters, several appeared linked to common viral pathogens in a later analysis. DRB1 showed the most TCR associations and HLA-C the fewest in a later analysis, as rates varied by HLA locus.

V lost 6 bases and J lost 8; bases outside the gene matches: 9. The CDR3 sequence is 14 residues long. Germline CDR1 reads SNHLY; CDR2 reads FYNNEI. This TCR was sampled from a man aged 45-65 years in good health and CMV-seropositive. The sequenced material came from PBMCs. The V call is TRBV2, the J call TRBJ1-4; 7 bases are a match to TRBD1. The CDR3 sequence is CASSVRGPGEKLFF. CDR3 coding DNA: TGTGCCAGCAGCGTTAGGGGGCCGGGGGAAAAACTGTTTTTT.